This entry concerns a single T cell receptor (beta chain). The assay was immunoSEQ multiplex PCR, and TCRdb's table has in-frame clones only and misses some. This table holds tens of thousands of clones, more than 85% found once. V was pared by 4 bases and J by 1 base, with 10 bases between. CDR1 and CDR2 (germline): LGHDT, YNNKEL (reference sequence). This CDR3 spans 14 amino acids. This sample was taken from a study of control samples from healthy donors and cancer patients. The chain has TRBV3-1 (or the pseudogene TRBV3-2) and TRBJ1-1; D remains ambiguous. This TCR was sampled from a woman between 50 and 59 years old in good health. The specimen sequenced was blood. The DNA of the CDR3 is TGTGCCAGCAGCCTTGGGTCAGGGAACACTGAAGCTTTCTTT. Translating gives CASSLGSGNTEAFF.